These T cell receptor beta chains were read from a single sample in a study of early T cells in non-severe SARS-CoV-2 infection. TCRdb fed the 5' RACE reads into MiXCR, producing one record per CDR3 protein. The sample has 20,000 to 25,000 distinct CDR3 sequences, about 4.5% seen once. Material: whole blood. The receptors were gathered from an adult who was a healthcare worker with PCR-confirmed SARS-CoV-2 infection or an uninfected control (not recorded which). CDR3s include the opening cysteine and the closing phenylalanine or tryptophan. A D gene is named only where the DNA matches it firmly. Clone size is not always given. Where it is, it says once, few, many or a class for expanded clones.

clone_size d_call j_call v_call cdr3_aa cdr3_nt
many . TRBJ2-5 TRBV7-2 CASSLSNQETQYF TGTGCCAGCAGCTTATCGAACCAAGAGACCCAGTACTTC
. . TRBJ2-1 TRBV6-2/TRBV6-3 CASSYGGYEQFF TGTGCCAGCAGTTACGGGGGTTATGAGCAGTTCTTC
many . TRBJ2-3 TRBV7-3 CASSTHPSSLATQYF TGTGCCAGCAGCACCCACCCTTCTAGCTTAGCTACGCAGTATTTT
few TRBD2 TRBJ2-7 TRBV12-5 CASGPRERGAYEQYF TGTGCTAGTGGTCCGAGAGAGCGGGGGGCCTACGAGCAGTACTTC
few TRBD2 TRBJ2-7 TRBV5-1 CASSLRGTSAAGEQYF TGCGCCAGCAGCTTGAGGGGGACTAGCGCGGCGGGCGAGCAGTACTTC
. . TRBJ2-7 TRBV20-1 CSARVPGPSSYEQYF TGCAGTGCTAGGGTCCCCGGACCGTCCTCCTACGAGCAGTACTTC
few . TRBJ2-1 TRBV18 CASSPPSRLSYNEQFF TGTGCCAGCTCACCACCGTCTCGTCTCTCCTACAATGAGCAGTTCTTC
few . TRBJ2-7 TRBV27 CASRPGLFGTEQYF TGTGCCAGCAGACCGGGACTTTTTGGAACCGAGCAGTACTTC
few TRBD2 TRBJ2-1 TRBV5-1 CASSPGLESYNEQFF TGCGCCAGCAGCCCGGGACTAGAGTCCTACAATGAGCAGTTCTTC
few . TRBJ1-6 TRBV5-1 CASSLAFAENNSPLHF TGCGCCAGCAGCTTGGCCTTTGCAGAAAATAATTCACCCCTCCACTTT
many . TRBJ1-2 TRBV5-1 CASSSGDIRQNYGYTF TGCGCCAGCAGCTCGGGGGATATACGACAGAACTATGGCTACACCTTC
few . TRBJ2-1 TRBV20-1 CSARGRGEVRDEQFF TGCAGTGCTAGAGGCCGGGGTGAGGTCCGCGATGAGCAGTTCTTC
medium-sized . TRBJ1-5 TRBV6-5 CASSPTEPDSNQPQHF TGTGCCAGCAGTCCGACGGAGCCGGATAGCAATCAGCCCCAGCATTTT
many . TRBJ2-5 TRBV18 CASSPPGREETQYF TGTGCCAGCTCACCACCCGGGAGAGAAGAGACCCAGTACTTC
few . TRBJ2-6 TRBV11-1 CASSLPQGAGANVLTF TGTGCCAGCAGCTTACCACAGGGTGCTGGGGCCAACGTCCTGACTTTC
few TRBD1 TRBJ2-6 TRBV5-4 CASSRGTGGEPGANVLTF TGTGCCAGCAGCAGGGGGACAGGGGGAGAACCTGGGGCCAACGTCCTGACTTTC
many TRBD1 TRBJ1-5 TRBV5-5 CASSLGDRGPQHF TGTGCCAGCAGCTTGGGGGACAGGGGGCCCCAGCATTTT
. TRBD2 TRBJ2-5 TRBV4-3 CASSQDGPGLAQRETQYF TGCGCCAGCAGCCAAGATGGACCGGGACTAGCACAGAGGGAGACCCAGTACTTC
medium-sized . TRBJ2-5 TRBV29-1 CSVDETQYF TGCAGCGTCGACGAGACCCAGTACTTC
. TRBD1 TRBJ2-7 TRBV24-1 CATSETGTGYRRQYF TGTGCCACCAGCGAAACCGGGACAGGGTACAGGAGGCAGTACTTC
many TRBD1 TRBJ2-7 TRBV29-1 CSVEPGQGYEQYF TGCAGCGTAGAACCGGGACAGGGCTACGAGCAGTACTTC
few . TRBJ2-2 TRBV29-1 CSVDRGAGELFF TGCAGCGTTGACCGAGGCGCCGGGGAGCTGTTTTTT
many TRBD2 TRBJ2-3 TRBV7-9 CASSSSGGGTDTQYF TGTGCCAGCAGCTCTAGCGGGGGGGGCACAGATACGCAGTATTTT
. TRBD2 TRBJ2-1 TRBV6-2/TRBV6-3 CASSYLGGAYNEQFF TGTGCCAGCAGTTACCTGGGGGGGGCCTACAATGAGCAGTTCTTC
medium-sized TRBD1 TRBJ2-5 TRBV9 CASSVAYRGETQYF TGTGCCAGCAGCGTAGCGTACAGGGGTGAGACCCAGTACTTC
many . TRBJ2-1 TRBV12-3/TRBV12-4 CASSLTSKYEQFF TGTGCCAGCAGTTTAACTAGTAAATATGAGCAGTTCTTC
few . TRBJ2-5 TRBV7-2 CASSLYGASGTQYF TGTGCCAGCAGCTTATATGGGGCCTCGGGGACCCAGTACTTC
medium-sized . TRBJ1-2 TRBV6-1 CASSEAQGSFYGYTF TGTGCCAGCAGTGAAGCGCAGGGCAGCTTCTATGGCTACACCTTC
many . TRBJ1-2 TRBV6-5 CASSYEWRSGTHYGYTF TGTGCCAGCAGTTACGAGTGGCGTTCCGGGACTCACTATGGCTACACCTTC
few . TRBJ2-7 TRBV7-3 CASSFGGGEQYF TGTGCCAGCAGCTTTGGAGGGGGCGAGCAGTACTTC
. . TRBJ2-2 TRBV6-6 CASTLTPGAGELFF TGTGCCAGCACCTTGACACCCGGGGCCGGGGAGCTGTTTTTT
medium-sized . TRBJ1-1 TRBV25-1 CASSDRPNAFF TGTGCCAGCAGCGATCGGCCTAACGCTTTCTTT
many . TRBJ1-3 TRBV4-3 CASSHTRGSGNTIYF TGCGCCAGCAGCCACACGAGGGGATCCGGAAACACCATATATTTT
few . TRBJ2-3 TRBV7-5 CISVSEAPPSGSCFSTEETDTQYF .
many . TRBJ2-3 TRBV30 CAWSGISRSTDTQYF TGTGCCTGGAGTGGGATCTCCAGGAGCACAGATACGCAGTATTTT
few TRBD1 TRBJ1-2 TRBV7-2 CASSLLPGQGGMSYGYTF TGTGCCAGCAGCCTACTACCGGGACAGGGGGGAATGTCCTATGGCTACACCTTC
many . TRBJ1-3 TRBV20-1 CSVTGTTGNTIYF TGCAGTGTAACAGGGACTACTGGAAACACCATATATTTT
. TRBD1 TRBJ1-6 TRBV6-5 CASSTTGGTPLHF TGTGCCAGCAGTACTACAGGGGGCACACCCCTCCACTTT
few . TRBJ1-5 TRBV12-3/TRBV12-4 CASSFGQGHNQPQHF TGTGCCAGCAGTTTCGGGCAGGGGCACAATCAGCCCCAGCATTTT
many TRBD2 TRBJ2-2 TRBV6-5 CASGTSGAGIGELFF TGTGCCAGTGGGACTAGCGGGGCAGGGATCGGGGAGCTGTTTTTT
many . TRBJ1-1 TRBV27 CASSLGGAGWMNTEAFF TGTGCCAGCAGTTTAGGGGGGGCGGGGTGGATGAACACTGAAGCTTTCTTT
many TRBD1 TRBJ1-3 TRBV2 CASSPDRGRDTIYF TGTGCCAGCAGTCCGGACAGGGGGAGAGACACCATATATTTT
few TRBD2 TRBJ2-5 TRBV3-1 CASSDSSGGPLETQYF TGTGCCAGCAGCGATTCGAGCGGGGGCCCATTAGAGACCCAGTACTTC
many . TRBJ2-3 TRBV10-1 CASSDSTDTQYF TGCGCCAGCAGTGACAGCACAGATACGCAGTATTTT
. . TRBJ2-1 TRBV30 CAWDGGSLYNEQFF TGTGCCTGGGACGGGGGCTCCCTCTACAATGAGCAGTTCTTC
. . TRBJ1-5 TRBV19 CAIHQPQHF TGTGCCATCCATCAGCCCCAGCATTTT